The source of this T cell receptor (beta chain) is a study of blood T cell repertoires in COVID-19. This clone was seen once. Participant ages covered roughly 18 to 90 years across around 25 US areas. What the recovered Cohort 3 donors had was two negative PCRs, clearance, or symptom resolution. V was pared by 1 base and J by 8 bases, with 15 bases between. The CDR3 extends over 15 amino acids. The V gene's germline CDR1 is SGHTS and CDR2 YDEGEE. As originally analysed: Nucleated cell counts were estimated from reference gene primer amplification. The data were produced by immunoSEQ multiplex PCR, yet TCRdb's version contains in-frame clones alone and is incomplete. V and J calls and clone size are given by that table; D and trimming were obtained from the DNA. Of fewer than 450,000 clones listed, about 90% were seen once; the top ten hold 0.6% to 0.7%.

The genes are TRBV5-8 and TRBJ1-4; D might be TRBD1 (5 bases). What was sequenced was PBMCs or T cells enriched from blood (not recorded which). This receptor was taken from a young man who had recovered from COVID-19. Written as DNA, the CDR3 is TGTGCCAGCAGCTTGTGGGGCTCATCCGGAGAAAAACTGTTTTTT. It yields the protein CASSLWGSSGEKLFF.